A single sample gave rise to the 9 T cell receptor beta chains below, sequenced in a study of CD4+ T cells in melanoma. Sequencing used immunoSEQ multiplex PCR; TCRdb keeps in-frame clones, though not all of them. The table shows roughly 19,000 clones, with more than 70% occurring only once. The source is a human donor with melanoma.

V and J are TRBV6-1 and TRBJ2-7, with D unclear. There are 14 residues in the CDR3. Germline loops: CDR1 MNHNS, CDR2 SASEGT. The V and J ends lost 10 bases and 3 bases respectively, with 19 bases between them. In nucleotides, the CDR3 is TGTGCCACCAGAGGCCAGGCAGGTGGCTACGAGCAGTACTTC. It translates to CATRGQAGGYEQYF.

This clone was counted once. The chain links TRBV5-8 to TRBJ1-1, with 7 bases aligning to TRBD1. The CDR3 contains 14 residues. CDR1 and CDR2 (germline): SGHTS, YDEGEE. Germline trimming cut 0 bases from V and 6 bases from J; bases unmatched to any gene: 5. The CDR3 DNA is TGTGCCAGCAGCTTGGGTCGACAGGGATCTGAAGCTTTCTTT. It encodes CASSLGRQGSEAFF. Full variable domain (remainder filled in from reference TRBV5-8 and TRBJ1-1): EAGVTQSPTHLIKTRGQQATLRCSPISGHTSVYWYQQALGLGLQFLLWYDEGEERNRGNFPPRFSGRQFPNYSSELNVNALELEDSALYLCASSLGRQGSEAFFGQGTRLTVV.

The chain has TRBV5-6 and TRBJ2-5, with TRBD1 matching over 7 bases. V trimming: 1 base; J trimming: 2 bases; junction bases outside the gene matches: 2. CDR1 is SGHDT, CDR2 YYEEEE, per germline. This CDR3 comprises 14 residues. CDR3 coding DNA: TGTGCCAGCAGCTTGCCGACAGGGCAAGAGACCCAGTACTTC. It translates to CASSLPTGQETQYF.

V is TRBV7-3 and J is TRBJ2-3; tentative D call: TRBD1 (6 bases). The CDR3 runs 12 residues. The ends were cut back, 5 bases at V and 6 bases at J, with 9 bases in the middle. In germline, CDR1 is SGHTA, CDR2 FQGTGA. The CDR3 DNA is TGTGCCAGCAGCCGGGACACTGATACGCAGTATTTT. Protein: CASSRDTDTQYF.

J is TRBJ2-7 and V is TRBV19; 7 nucleotides agree with TRBD1. Germline CDR1 reads LNHDA; CDR2 reads SQIVND (reference sequence). The trim removed 6 bases at V and 4 bases at J, leaving 21 bases unmatched. The CDR3 contains 18 residues. CDR3: CASSTPVGKGQLNYEQYF. CDR3 nucleotide sequence: TGTGCCAGTAGCACCCCGGTGGGAAAGGGACAGCTAAATTACGAGCAGTACTTC.

Written as DNA, the CDR3 is TGCGCCAGCAGCCAAGTATCAAGAGGCACAGATACGCAGTATTTT. This encodes CASSQVSRGTDTQYF. This sequence joins TRBV4-1 and TRBJ2-3; D ambiguous. The V end lost 1 base, the J end lost 1 base, and 9 bases lay between the germline ends. This CDR3 is built from 15 residues. Germline V lookup: CDR1 MGHRA, CDR2 YSYEKL.

The rearrangement uses TRBV11-2 and TRBJ2-7; 7 nucleotides match TRBD1. The junction had 11 bases not matched to a gene; V was cut back by 2 bases and J by 4 bases. CDR3 length: 16 amino acids. The germline CDR1 and CDR2 sequences are SGHAT and FQNNGV. Written as DNA, the CDR3 is TGTGCCAGCAGCTTACAAACAGGGGCCATGATATACGAGCAGTACTTC. Translating it yields CASSLQTGAMIYEQYF. Looking up the rest from reference TRBV11-2 and TRBJ2-7 gives the full variable domain: EAGVAQSPRYKIIEKRQSVAFWCNPISGHATLYWYQQILGQGPKLLIQFQNNGVVDDSQLPKDRFSAERLKGVDSTLKIQPAKLEDSAVYLCASSLQTGAMIYEQYFGPGTRLTVT.

This chain connects TRBV2 to TRBJ2-3; no clear D gene. Per the germline V gene, CDR1 is SNHLY and CDR2 is FYNNEI. Between the trimmed V and J ends, which lost 6 bases and 6 bases, there was a span of 16 bases. The CDR3 covers 14 residues. The CDR3, as DNA: TGTGCCAGCAGGAGAACGGCTACTTCGGATACGCAGTATTTT. Protein product: CASRRTATSDTQYF.

Regarding this clone: Other DNA sequences within the sample encode an identical CDR3. This chain connects TRBV6-5 to TRBJ2-7; D may match TRBD1 or TRBD2 (5 bases each). The CDR3 has 13 amino acids. Trimming took 7 bases from V and 1 from J, leaving 11 bases between them. The V gene's germline CDR1 is MNHEY and CDR2 SVGAGI. CDR3 region: CASKGRESYEQYF. The CDR3 DNA reads as TGTGCCAGCAAGGGCAGGGAGTCCTACGAGCAGTACTTC.